The sequence of this T cell receptor beta chain was determined in a study of T-cell memory formation after mild COVID-19. About the study: TCR clusters were largely donor specific. Findings of the study overall: Clones that shrank (day 15 to 85) were balanced CD4/CD8, whereas later expanders leaned CD4+.

The table lists this clonotype with a few counts. Its antigen is currently unknown. The CDR3 extends over 14 amino acids. Between the trimmed V and J ends, which lost 3 bases and 3 bases, there was a span of 10 bases. Germline CDR1 is SGHTA and CDR2 is FQGNSA. MiXCR, run by TCRdb on the 5' RACE reads, gives a single entry per CDR3 protein. The table includes 250,000 or so distinct CDR3 sequences, roughly 18% detected once. The sequencing sample was made of PBMCs or a T cell subset sorted from them (not recorded which). This TCR derives from a man between 18 and 35 years old who had mild COVID-19 (a few samples of this study predate the infection). Cell type and time point are not known. V is TRBV7-2 and J is TRBJ2-3; D is undetermined. The CDR3 sequence is CASSLERHTDTQYF. The CDR3 DNA is TGTGCCAGCAGCTTGGAGCGTCATACAGATACGCAGTATTTT.